The T cell receptor (beta chain) described here comes from a study of a mutant IDH1 vaccine in newly diagnosed glioma. TCRdb's copy holds only in-frame clones and misses some; the assay was immunoSEQ multiplex PCR. The sample carries about 21,000 clones, around 82% recorded once. The time point denotes: baseline, week 1 (first vaccination visit). The sample's treatment: pre-vaccination baseline after standard-of-care therapy. This clone was seen once. The source of this sequence is a middle-aged man with glioma. Specimen: PBMCs, collected from a glioma patient treated with radiotherapy, temozolomide or both.

CDR3 DNA: TGCGCCAGCAGCTTAGGGGTGGACGTAGGTGAAGCTTTCTTT. Encoded protein: CASSLGVDVGEAFF. V gene TRBV5-1 combines with J gene TRBJ1-1, with a weak D call TRBD1 (5 bases). The germline V gene has CDR1 SGHRS and CDR2 YFSETQ. The CDR3 runs 14 residues. Trimming cost V 2 bases and J 7 bases, with 15 bases left between them.